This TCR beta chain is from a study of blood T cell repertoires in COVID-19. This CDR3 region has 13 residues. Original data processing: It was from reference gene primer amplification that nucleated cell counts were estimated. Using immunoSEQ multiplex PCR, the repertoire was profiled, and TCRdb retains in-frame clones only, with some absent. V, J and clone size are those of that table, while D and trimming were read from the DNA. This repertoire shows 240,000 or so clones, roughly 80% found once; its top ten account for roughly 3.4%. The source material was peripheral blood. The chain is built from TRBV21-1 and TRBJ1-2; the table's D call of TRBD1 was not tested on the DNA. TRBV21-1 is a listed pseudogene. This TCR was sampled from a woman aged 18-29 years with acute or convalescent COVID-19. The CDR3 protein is CASFKTGDHGYTF. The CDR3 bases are TGTGCCAGTTTTAAGACAGGGGACCATGGCTACACCTTC.